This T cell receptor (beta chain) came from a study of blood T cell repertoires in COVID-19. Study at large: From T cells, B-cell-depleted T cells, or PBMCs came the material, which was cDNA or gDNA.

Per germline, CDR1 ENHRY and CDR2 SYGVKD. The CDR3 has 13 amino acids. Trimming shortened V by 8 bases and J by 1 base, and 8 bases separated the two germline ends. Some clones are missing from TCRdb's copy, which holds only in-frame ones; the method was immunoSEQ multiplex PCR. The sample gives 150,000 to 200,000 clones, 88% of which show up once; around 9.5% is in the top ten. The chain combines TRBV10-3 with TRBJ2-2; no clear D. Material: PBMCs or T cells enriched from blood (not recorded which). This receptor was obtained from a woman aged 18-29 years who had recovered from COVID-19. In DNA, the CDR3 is TGTGCCATCGGCAGTCAGAACACCGGGGAGCTGTTTTTT. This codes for CAIGSQNTGELFF.